Listed below are T cell receptor beta chains from one sample, sequenced in a study of CD8+ T cells in alopecia areata. Sequencing used immunoSEQ multiplex PCR; TCRdb keeps in-frame clones, though not all of them. The sample records 85,000 to 110,000 clones, 86% being singletons. Source: CD8+ T cells sorted from blood, taken at approximately week 30, from a patient treated with tofacitinib. These TCRs come from a human donor with alopecia areata. CDR3s leave out the opening cysteine and the closing phenylalanine or tryptophan.

TRBV27 | ASSLQGDTQY
TRBV29-1 | SVHREDTEAF
TRBV6-1 | ASSERGIYGYT
TRBV6-1 | ASSEEGVEDEQY
TRBV19 | ASSIQGSEQY
TRBV29-1 | SAAGTGGLVDEQY
TRBV29-1 | SVDGTGTNTEAF
TRBV6-5 | ASSSLAGFNEQF
TRBV6-4 | ASSVSGGGQDEQF
TRBV29-1 | SVGEWRGSYEQY
TRBV5-6 | ASSLGYGDYEQY
TRBV6-1 | ASSGGQGAYIQY
TRBV9 | ASSPRTGGTYEQY
TRBV29-1 | SVLGGSYNEQF
TRBV5-4 | ASSLDASYTYEQY
TRBV15 | ATSPRGGAYGYT
TRBV19 | ASSMGSGGMNEQF
TRBV6-5 | ASSYSKVVNTEAF
TRBV5-1 | ASSSTSVGDTEAF
TRBV27 | ASSLGLAGGGNEQF
TRBV7-3 | ASSLDLSNEQF
TRBV5-1 | ASSSQDRDSDKPEQY
TRBV9 | ASQPTGDYPYNEQF
TRBV30 | AWRVGRDPL
TRBV6-6 | ASSGTGDEQY
TRBV29-1 | SVEVSAAGGYT
TRBV7-2 | ASSLVGGGEQF
TRBV10-1 | ASSSGLALTDTQY
TRBV27 | ASSRAGDVAYGYT
TRBV7-9 | ASSLAMSSYEQY
TRBV6-5 | ASSPPGPQETQY
TRBV5-1 | ASSGRPDTRPTYEQY
TRBV7-2 | ASSLDPGSYGYT
TRBV5-5 | ASSLGYEQY
TRBV29-1 | SSQGTLNTEAF
TRBV29-1 | SVDSKAGGYEQY
TRBV5-4 | ASSLGDYNEQF
TRBV9 | ASSLMNNEQF
TRBV4-1 | ASSQGSRGREWYNEQF
TRBV7-9 | ASSSRVYYGYT
TRBV2 | ASRGDSYEQY
TRBV5-1 | ASSSAGGTGELF
TRBV5-6 | ASSSRQEITEAF
TRBV7-9 | ASSSMTGQETQY
TRBV9 | ASSVAPGTLGIHEQF
TRBV7-9 | ASSLATGDGYEQY
TRBV4-1 | ASSQEMVGPGSYNEQF
TRBV15 | ATSSRRDTEAF
TRBV5-1 | ASSLDRALYEQY
TRBV4-2 | ASRLAGGADEQF
TRBV2 | ASRPAGTRIYNEQF
TRBV30 | AWSVSDRDFYGYT
TRBV6-6 | ASSPMTGGWNTEAF